A single sample gave rise to the 3 T cell receptor beta chains below, sequenced in a study of cytomegalovirus exposure and HLA in healthy donors. PCR involved 60 Vbeta and 13 Jbeta primers. TCRdb keeps only in-frame clones here, not all; method: immunoSEQ multiplex PCR. This listing includes under 200,000 clones. The sample was PBMCs. These TCRs come from a woman aged 18-29 years in good health and CMV-seropositive.

This chain connects TRBV29-1 to TRBJ2-3; 12 positions match TRBD2. The germline gives CDR1 SQVTM, CDR2 ANQGSEA. V lost 4 bases, J lost 4 bases, and 9 bases stayed unmatched. The CDR3 is 16 residues long. The CDR3 is CSVASGGAFGADTQYF. CDR3 nucleotide sequence: TGCAGCGTTGCTAGCGGGGGGGCGTTCGGGGCAGATACGCAGTATTTT.

The J gene is TRBJ1-1, the V gene TRBV6-5; weak D call: TRBD1 (6 bases). The ends were cut back, 6 bases at V and 7 bases at J, with 12 bases in the middle. There are 12 residues in the CDR3. Germline V gene lookup returns CDR1 MNHEY and CDR2 SVGAGI. CDR3 loop: CASRAGAGEAFF. CDR3 nucleotides: TGTGCCAGCAGGGCAGGGGCGGGTGAAGCTTTCTTT.

The gene calls are TRBV4-1 and TRBJ2-3; D gene ambiguous. The CDR3 has 13 residues. V gave up 3 bases and J gave up 6 bases, with 10 bases separating them. The germline V gene encodes CDR1 MGHRA and CDR2 YSYEKL. As DNA, the CDR3 is TGCGCCAGCAGCCATGATCTAGAGGATACGCAGTATTTT. This encodes CASSHDLEDTQYF.